This T cell receptor (beta chain) was identified in a study of OX40 agonist ivuxolimab in advanced cancers. Whole-study context: An agonistic anti-OX40 (CD134) antibody, ivuxolimab, was used to treat the patients.

Profiled with immunoSEQ multiplex PCR; TCRdb holds only in-frame clones, not every one. Among over 65,000 clones listed, roughly 85% were seen once. J was trimmed by 1 base and V by 5 bases; bases with no gene match: 9. CDR1 and CDR2 from the germline V gene are SGHDT and YYEEEE. This CDR3 is 16 amino acids long. Source: CD4+ or CD8+ T cells sorted from blood, taken in a trial of the OX40 agonist ivuxolimab. The chain links TRBV5-6 to TRBJ2-3; 8 bases align to TRBD1. The receptor's source is an adult with an advanced solid tumor such as melanoma, head and neck, liver or kidney cancer. This CDR3 is CASSQLQTGGTDTQYF. Written as DNA, the CDR3 is TGTGCCAGCAGTCAACTTCAGACAGGGGGCACAGATACGCAGTATTTT.